Listed here are 27 T cell receptor beta chains from one sample, sequenced in a study of blood T cell repertoires in COVID-19. TCRdb keeps only in-frame clones here, not all; method: immunoSEQ multiplex PCR. The sample includes 150,000 to 200,000 clones, 80% of them seen just once. The sample comprised PBMCs or T cells enriched from blood (not recorded which). The source is a man aged 35 to 55 who had recovered from COVID-19.

J is TRBJ2-4 and V is TRBV15; no reliable D call. The germline gives CDR1 LNHNV, CDR2 YYDKDF (reference sequence). This CDR3 contains 13 residues. The germline V and J ends were trimmed by 0 bases and 10 bases, with 10 bases remaining between them. CDR3 bases: TGTGCCACCAGCAGAGAGGTTACGGTAATTCAGTACTTC. As protein: CATSREVTVIQYF.

In DNA form, the CDR3 reads TGCGCCAGCAGCTTGGATGCGGGGGGGCCGTATGAGCAGTACTTC. It translates to CASSLDAGGPYEQYF. The rearrangement joins TRBV5-1 to TRBJ2-7; 9 bases map to TRBD2. J gave up 7 bases and V 0 bases, and 8 bases lay outside the gene matches. The CDR3 extends over 15 amino acids. From germline, CDR1 is SGHRS and CDR2 YFSETQ. Filled out from reference TRBV5-1 and TRBJ2-7, the complete variable domain reads KAGVTQTPRYLIKTRGQQVTLSCSPISGHRSVSWYQQTPGQGLQFLFEYFSETQRNKGNFPGRFSGRQFSNSRSEMNVSTLELGDSALYLCASSLDAGGPYEQYFGPGTRLTVT.

The chain joins TRBV5-4 to TRBJ2-5; 8 bases agree with TRBD2. Germline CDR1 is SGHNT and CDR2 is YYREEE (reference sequence). The V segment lost 5 bases and the J segment 2 bases; nucleotides outside the gene matches: 14. The CDR3 totals 17 residues. The CDR3 DNA reads TGTGCCAGCAGGTGGGGGGTTGCGGGGGGCGGGCAAGAGACCCAGTACTTC. This codes for CASRWGVAGGGQETQYF. The variable domain in full, completed from reference TRBV5-4 and TRBJ2-5, reads ETGVTQSPTHLIKTRGQQVTLRCSSQSGHNTVSWYQQALGQGPQFIFQYYREEENGRGNFPPRFSGLQFPNYSSELNVNALELDDSALYLCASRWGVAGGGQETQYFGPGTRLLVL.

V is TRBV2 and J is TRBJ1-4; a possible D gene is TRBD1 (6 bases). V was pared by 6 bases and J by 5 bases, with 13 bases between. The CDR3 sequence is 14 residues long. In germline, CDR1 is SNHLY, CDR2 FYNNEI. This CDR3 reads CASSPDRLNEKLFF. Here the CDR3 DNA reads TGTGCCAGCAGCCCGGACAGACTAAATGAAAAACTGTTTTTT.

This chain connects TRBV30 to TRBJ1-1, with TRBD1 matching 9 bases. The CDR3 covers 13 residues. V gave up 8 bases and J gave up 0 bases; unmatched junction bases: 4. Germline CDR1 and CDR2: GTSNPN and SVGIG (reference sequence). CDR3 loop: CADTGGVNTEAFF. As DNA, the CDR3 is TGTGCCGATACAGGGGGCGTGAACACTGAAGCTTTCTTT.

This chain joins TRBV24-1 and TRBJ2-7, with 12 bases lining up with TRBD2. There are 13 residues in the CDR3. The V gene's germline CDR1 is KGHDR and CDR2 SFDVKD. The ends lost 12 bases at V and 5 bases at J; junction bases unmatched: 7. The CDR3 spells CAPRLAGAHEQYV. CDR3 nucleotide sequence: TGTGCCCCCCGACTAGCGGGGGCTCACGAGCAGTACGTC.

The rearrangement links TRBV7-9 to TRBJ2-7, with a possible D match to TRBD1 (5 bases). CDR1 and CDR2 from the germline V gene are SEHNR and FQNEAQ (reference sequence). The CDR3 runs 13 residues. V was pared by 4 bases and J by 6 bases, with 13 bases between. This chain's CDR3 is CASSSTGYLEQYF. The CDR3 bases are TGTGCCAGCAGCTCAACAGGTTACCTCGAGCAGTACTTC.

The CDR3 sequence: CASNRDTQETQYF. The CDR3 nucleotides read TGTGCCAGCAACCGGGACACCCAAGAGACCCAGTACTTC. The chain carries TRBV9 and TRBJ2-5; D may be TRBD1 (6 bases). Germline CDR1 reads SGDLS; CDR2 reads YYNGEE. The ends were cut back, 6 bases at V and 1 base at J, with 10 bases in the middle. This CDR3 spans 13 amino acids.

A few counts support this clone. The genes are TRBV3-1 (or the pseudogene TRBV3-2) and TRBJ2-5; TRBD2 matches 11 bases. V shed 6 bases, J shed 1 base, and the junction held 13 bases outside the gene matches. The CDR3 is 18 amino acids. The germline CDR1 and CDR2 sequences are LGHDT and YNNKEL (reference sequence). In DNA, the CDR3 is TGTGCCAGCAGGTCTCATAGCGGGGGGGGCTTTAGCCAAGAGACCCAGTACTTC. It is translated as CASRSHSGGGFSQETQYF.

This chain connects TRBV5-1 to TRBJ2-5, with D perhaps matching TRBD2 (5 bases). The germline CDR1 and CDR2 sequences are SGHRS and YFSETQ. The ends were cut back, 0 bases at V and 2 bases at J, with 11 bases in the middle. There are 15 residues in the CDR3. The CDR3 sequence: CASSLGGGRQETQYF. The CDR3 DNA is TGCGCCAGCAGCTTGGGAGGAGGAAGGCAAGAGACCCAGTACTTC.

The chain recombines TRBV11-3 with TRBJ1-3, with a tentative D call TRBD1 (6 bases). There are 13 residues in the CDR3. The germline V gene has CDR1 SGHNT and CDR2 YENEEA. V shed 6 bases and J shed 3 bases, with 9 bases lying between them. This CDR3 reads CASSQQGGNTIYF. The DNA for the CDR3 is TGTGCCAGCAGTCAACAGGGTGGAAACACCATATATTTT.

This clone was picked up one time. This rearrangement joins TRBV9 to TRBJ2-3; a weak D match, TRBD2 (6 bases). The V end was cut by 4 bases, the J end by 4 bases, with 19 bases between. Germline-derived CDR1 and CDR2 are SGDLS and YYNGEE. This CDR3 is built from 16 residues. CDR3: CASSPPASVISDTQYF. The CDR3 nucleotides read TGTGCCAGCAGCCCCCCCGCTAGCGTAATATCAGATACGCAGTATTTT.

This chain links TRBV30 with TRBJ2-3; D is possibly TRBD2 (5 bases). The CDR3 is 15 amino acids. Trimming removed 4 bases from V and 8 bases from J, with 22 bases in between. Germline loops: CDR1 GTSNPN, CDR2 SVGIG (reference sequence). In DNA form, the CDR3 reads TGTGCCTGGACATTAACCGGAGCGGCGCTAGGTACGCAGTATTTT. As protein: CAWTLTGAALGTQYF.

The V and J genes are TRBV30 and TRBJ1-4; 8 bases agree with TRBD1. The CDR3 totals 14 residues. V was pared by 3 bases and J by 4 bases, with 4 bases of the junction left unmatched. Per germline, CDR1 GTSNPN and CDR2 SVGIG (reference sequence). The CDR3 sequence: CAWSQGALNEKLFF. Here the CDR3 DNA reads TGTGCCTGGAGCCAGGGGGCCCTTAATGAAAAACTGTTTTTT.

The gene calls are TRBV2 and TRBJ2-5; 8 bases fit TRBD1. Losses at the gene ends were 8 bases for V and 5 bases for J; bases not matched to a gene: 10. The CDR3 runs 14 residues. Germline V gene lookup returns CDR1 SNHLY and CDR2 FYNNEI. The CDR3: CASLPQGAGETQYF. The CDR3 bases are TGTGCCAGCTTACCCCAGGGGGCGGGGGAGACCCAGTACTTC.

The chain combines TRBV19 with TRBJ2-2, with D possibly matching TRBD2 (6 bases). Deletions cut 3 bases from V and 6 bases from J, with 17 bases between. The CDR3 totals 16 residues. Germline V gene sequence: CDR1 LNHDA, CDR2 SQIVND (reference sequence). The chain's CDR3 is CASSIIAVMAAGELFF. CDR3 sequence (DNA): TGTGCCAGTAGTATCATAGCGGTAATGGCGGCCGGGGAGCTGTTTTTT.

The genes are TRBV5-4 and TRBJ2-1, with D unresolved. There are 15 residues in the CDR3. Trimming left V 4 bases short and J 2 bases short, with 13 bases between. The germline CDR1 and CDR2 sequences are SGHNT and YYREEE (reference sequence). As DNA, the CDR3 is TGTGCCAGCAGCCTGACCCTAGAGCCCTACAATGAGCAGTTCTTC. This translates into CASSLTLEPYNEQFF.

This chain links TRBV6-5 with TRBJ2-3; the D gene is possibly TRBD1 (6 bases). The CDR3 is 16 amino acids. Between the trimmed V and J ends, which lost 0 bases and 2 bases, there was a span of 12 bases. Per germline, CDR1 MNHEY and CDR2 SVGAGI. The CDR3 bases are TGTGCCAGCAGTTACTCGGGGGCGAAGTTCACAGATACGCAGTATTTT. It specifies CASSYSGAKFTDTQYF.

The V gene is TRBV4-1, the J gene TRBJ2-1, with D perhaps matching TRBD2 (5 bases). The CDR3 is 16 residues long. V was clipped by 3 bases and J by 0 bases, with 12 bases between them. The germline CDR1 and CDR2 sequences are MGHRA and YSYEKL. Here the CDR3 DNA reads TGCGCCAGCAGCCAGCCGGGAATCCACTCCTACAATGAGCAGTTCTTC. Translating gives CASSQPGIHSYNEQFF.

The V and J genes are TRBV25-1 and TRBJ2-7; tentatively, D is TRBD1 (6 bases). V was shortened by 5 bases and J by 0 bases, with 8 bases between the two germline ends. This CDR3 has 13 amino acids. In germline, CDR1 is MGHDK, CDR2 SYGVNS. The CDR3 sequence is CASSPGHSYEQYV. The CDR3 region has the DNA TGTGCCAGCAGTCCGGGACACTCCTACGAGCAGTACGTC.

The V gene is TRBV2, the J gene TRBJ1-3, with a possible D match to TRBD1 (6 bases). CDR3 length equals 13 residues. Trimming took off 3 bases at V and 12 bases at J, with 15 bases between the two ends. Germline CDR1 is SNHLY and CDR2 is FYNNEI. The CDR3 region has the DNA TGTGCCAGCAGTGAGCGCAGGGGAGATCACATATATTTT. Amino acid sequence: CASSERRGDHIYF.

The chain couples TRBV27 to TRBJ2-1; 10 nucleotides agree with TRBD1. The CDR3 totals 16 residues. The germline gives CDR1 MNHEY, CDR2 SMNVEV (reference sequence). Germline trimming cut 5 bases from V and 9 bases from J; bases unmatched to any gene: 13. The DNA of the CDR3 is TGTGCCAGCAGTCCGTGGAGGGACAGGGGAAAGGGTGAGCAGTTCTTC. Encoded protein: CASSPWRDRGKGEQFF.

This clone was counted a few times. Other nucleotide sequences in the sample specify the same CDR3. CDR3 sequence reads: CASSRDRSNQPQHF. CDR3 nucleotide sequence: TGTGCCAGCAGCCGGGACAGGAGCAATCAGCCCCAGCATTTT. This chain uses TRBV7-9 with TRBJ1-5; TRBD1 matches 8 bases. Germline lookup yields CDR1 SEHNR and CDR2 FQNEAQ (reference sequence). This CDR3 region has 14 residues. V shed 5 bases and J 1 base; nucleotides not matched to a gene: 1.

V gene TRBV7-9 combines with J gene TRBJ1-2; D is possibly TRBD1 (6 bases). The germline CDR1 and CDR2 sequences are SEHNR and FQNEAQ (reference sequence). V shed 3 bases and J shed 8 bases, with 10 bases lying between them. The CDR3 totals 12 residues. Here the CDR3 DNA reads TGTGCCAGCAGCTTTCAGGGGAACGGCTACACCTTC. It yields the protein CASSFQGNGYTF.

This chain connects TRBV6-5 to TRBJ1-5; 8 bases agree with TRBD1. The V gene end was trimmed by 2 bases and the J gene end by 3 bases; junction bases not matched to a gene: 3. The germline V gene has CDR1 MNHEY and CDR2 SVGAGI. The CDR3 extends over 15 amino acids. The chain's CDR3 is CASSYGRGPNQPQHF. CDR3 in DNA: TGTGCCAGCAGTTACGGCAGGGGGCCCAATCAGCCCCAGCATTTT.

This clone was recorded a few times. The genes are TRBV4-2 and TRBJ2-7; weak D call: TRBD2 (6 bases). Trimming stripped 1 base from V and 0 bases from J, with 10 bases between. The CDR3 is 15 residues long. Germline CDR1 LGHNA, CDR2 YNFKEQ. In DNA form, the CDR3 reads TGTGCCAGCAGCCAAGGGGACGGGGGCTCCTACGAGCAGTACTTC. This sequence encodes CASSQGDGGSYEQYF.

The rearrangement joins TRBV3-1 (or the pseudogene TRBV3-2) to TRBJ1-5; a weak D match, TRBD1 (6 bases). With 4 bases removed from V and 9 bases from J, the gap between germline ends came to 25 bases. The length of the CDR3 is 17 residues. CDR1 and CDR2 (germline): LGHDT, YNNKEL (reference sequence). CDR3 region: CASSPSPRTGYYLPQHF. CDR3 DNA sequence: TGTGCCAGCAGCCCAAGCCCCAGAACAGGGTACTATCTGCCCCAGCATTTT.